Detailed here is one T cell receptor beta chain. The data derive from a study of blood T cell repertoires in COVID-19. Study overall: Collection of acute and convalescent COVID-19 samples took place in the United States, Italy and Spain. T cells, B-cell-depleted T cells, or PBMCs provided the cDNA or gDNA that served as material.

V was clipped by 1 base and J by 6 bases; unmatched bases: 2. The length of the CDR3 is 13 residues. Original analysis: Reference gene primer amplification gave estimated nucleated cell counts. Clones were read by immunoSEQ multiplex PCR, and TCRdb kept only the in-frame ones, dropping some. V, J and clone size derive from that table, while D and trimming were established from the DNA sequence. The sample carries about 260,000 clones, less than 90% recorded once. V is TRBV12-3 or TRBV12-4 and J is TRBJ2-5; TRBD2 matches 7 bases. Material for sequencing was peripheral blood. The clonotype was recovered from a human donor in a cohort sampled during active COVID-19. The CDR3 DNA sequence: TGTGCCAGCAGTTTAGGGGGGGGACAGACCCAGTACTTC. Translated: CASSLGGGQTQYF.